The sample holds a few counts of the clone carrying this TCR beta chain. The data were obtained in a study of T cells in Graves' hyperthyroidism and ophthalmopathy. RNA transcripts were the template for amplifying TCR beta CDR3 regions. The TCR CDR3 first-round RT-PCR relied on the HTBI primer set. TCRdb fed the multiplex PCR reads into MiXCR, producing one record per CDR3 protein. In the table there are nearly 750,000 distinct CDR3 sequences, around 40% of which are singletons. The clonotype comes from a woman aged 40 to 55 with Graves' hyperthyroidism. Sequencing was carried out using blood.

The DNA for the CDR3 is TGTGCCAGCAGTTACAGGGTAGGGATGAACACTGAAGCTTTCTTT. Its translation is CASSYRVGMNTEAFF. The chain carries TRBV6-5 and TRBJ1-1, with D uncertain. Germline loops: CDR1 MNHEY, CDR2 SVGAGI. CDR3 length: 15 amino acids. V lost 2 bases and J 0 bases, leaving 10 bases between the germline ends.